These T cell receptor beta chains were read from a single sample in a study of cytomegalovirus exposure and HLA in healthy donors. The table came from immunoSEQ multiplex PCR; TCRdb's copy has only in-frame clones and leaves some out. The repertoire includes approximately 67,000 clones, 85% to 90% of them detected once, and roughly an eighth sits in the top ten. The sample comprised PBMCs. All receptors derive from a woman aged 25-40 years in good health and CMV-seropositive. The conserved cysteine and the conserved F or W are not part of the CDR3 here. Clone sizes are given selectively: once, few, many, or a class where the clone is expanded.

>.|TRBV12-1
ASSRLAGVRTGELF
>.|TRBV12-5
ASGPAGGETQY
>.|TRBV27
ASSLGTGAAYGYT
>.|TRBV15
ATSRDVRAPKY
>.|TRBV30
AWSVQQGGYT
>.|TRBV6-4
ASSGSSGRATGELF
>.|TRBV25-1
ASGGERGGYTEAF
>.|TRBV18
ASSETGGDYGYT
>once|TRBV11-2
ASSLIALSSYNEQF
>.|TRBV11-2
ASSPLAGGTDTQY
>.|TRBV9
ASSVGSGSLYEQY
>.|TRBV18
ASSPTSGSFSLGQY
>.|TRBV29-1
SVEGQGLQDTQY
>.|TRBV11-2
ASSSQLAGGPGGETQY
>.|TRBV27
ASSLTSGTYNEQF
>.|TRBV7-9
AIETATNEKLF
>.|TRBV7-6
ASSRGAGGTSRGANVLT
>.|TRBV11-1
ASSFGPNEKLF
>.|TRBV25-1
ASSDLGHSNTGELF
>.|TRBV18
ASSPGLAGGRTPYEQY
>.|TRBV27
ASSLWGREKLF
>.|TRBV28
ASSGGGAASYEQY
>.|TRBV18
ASSVTGGYEQY
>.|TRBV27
ASSLSPQGGTEAF
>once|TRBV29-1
SATFTGIPYEQY
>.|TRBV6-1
ASSEGGRRNSPLH
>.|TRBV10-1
ASSLLAGGAAYTQY
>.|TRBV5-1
ASSLVPISGGTEAF
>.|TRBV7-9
ASSDTGTGREQY
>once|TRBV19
ASAAAGYGYT
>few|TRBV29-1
SGYQGAGNTIY
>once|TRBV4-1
ASSQLGAPSYEQY
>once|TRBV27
ASSLTRFTGGTGELF
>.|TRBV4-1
ASSQAAGGSTYEQY
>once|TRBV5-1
ASRWGRDEQY
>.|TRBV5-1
ASSLVAGSETQY
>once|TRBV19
ASSGGQVTPLH
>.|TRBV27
ASSLFGLAVNEQF
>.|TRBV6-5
ASSYRDIAGYT
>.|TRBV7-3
ASSQGGGLGEQY
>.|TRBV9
ASSERGTYEQY